Shown below are 28 T cell receptor beta chains from a single sample sequenced in a study of CD8 T cells in ankylosing spondylitis (dated by TCRdb to 2017 to 2019). Libraries were constructed by 5' RACE. Sequencing was performed on an Illumina HiSeq 2500. TCRdb trimmed public reads at Q25 via fastp, called clones via MiXCR and kept in-frame beta chains. Entries that share a CDR3 protein sequence are merged under the most common genes and DNA. The sample yields about 210,000 distinct CDR3 sequences; around 6.6% were counted once. Together, the top ten hold 14% of the sample. The paper's findings and limits, for the study overall: A TCR beta motif made up of several highly homologous amino acid variants appeared to be characteristic of blood from ankylosing spondylitis patients.

What these receptors recognize is not known. The sequencing sample was made of blood, either unsorted or a sorted T cell fraction (not recorded which). Receptors originate from a male donor with ankylosing spondylitis.

This chain uses TRBV27 with TRBJ1-2; weak D call: TRBD1 (6 bases). V was trimmed by 6 bases and J by 3 bases, leaving 17 bases between them. The length of the CDR3 is 15 residues. Germline V lookup: CDR1 MNHEY, CDR2 SMNVEV (reference sequence). CDR3 loop: CASSLTAGEDYGYTF. The CDR3 DNA reads as TGTGCCAGCAGCTTAACGGCAGGGGAGGACTATGGCTACACCTTC.

This clonotype occurred many times. The J gene is TRBJ2-3, the V gene TRBV11-2, with 8 bases lining up with TRBD2. Germline CDR1 is SGHAT and CDR2 is FQNNGV. The CDR3 is 18 amino acids. V gave up 4 bases and J gave up 0 bases; unmatched junction bases: 12. CDR3 loop: CASSSPPVLAGSTDTQYF. CDR3 nucleotide sequence: TGTGCCAGCAGCTCCCCCCCCGTCTTAGCGGGAAGCACAGATACGCAGTATTTT. The variable domain in full, with the rest retrieved from reference TRBV11-2 and TRBJ2-3, is EAGVAQSPRYKIIEKRQSVAFWCNPISGHATLYWYQQILGQGPKLLIQFQNNGVVDDSQLPKDRFSAERLKGVDSTLKIQPAKLEDSAVYLCASSSPPVLAGSTDTQYFGPGTRLTVL.

The rearrangement uses TRBV7-9 and TRBJ2-3; D gene uncertain. Germline assignment: CDR1 SEHNR and CDR2 FQNEAQ (reference sequence). The CDR3 runs 12 residues. Trimming cost V 5 bases and J 4 bases, with 7 bases left between them. Here the CDR3 reads CASSKIADTQYF. The CDR3 region has the DNA TGTGCCAGCAGCAAAATTGCAGATACGCAGTATTTT.

This clonotype was observed a handful of times. The rearrangement uses TRBV12-3 or TRBV12-4 and TRBJ2-3, with a weak D call TRBD2 (6 bases). V shed 4 bases and J shed 0 bases, with 14 bases lying between them. The CDR3 totals 16 residues. The CDR3 reads CASSSPLATSTDTQYF. The CDR3 DNA is TGTGCCAGCAGTTCCCCTCTAGCGACTAGCACAGATACGCAGTATTTT.

This clonotype was counted many times. The CDR3 region is CASSQVSQKIYEQYF. The CDR3 DNA is TGCGCCAGCAGCCAAGTCTCACAGAAAATTTACGAGCAGTACTTC. The V gene is TRBV4-3, the J gene TRBJ2-7, with unresolved D. CDR3 length: 15 residues. Germline CDR1 LGHNA, CDR2 YSLEER. V shed 1 base and J shed 4 bases, with 14 bases lying between them.

This clonotype was observed many times. The rearrangement links TRBV7-9 to TRBJ1-1; D remains ambiguous. The V gene lost 2 bases and the J gene lost 5 bases, with 6 bases spanning the gap. Germline V gives CDR1 SEHNR, CDR2 FQNEAQ (reference sequence). The CDR3 covers 12 residues. The CDR3 loop is CASSLMGTEAFF. The CDR3 nucleotides are TGTGCCAGCAGCTTAATGGGAACTGAAGCTTTCTTT.

This clonotype has only a few counts. The chain couples TRBV6-2 or TRBV6-3 to TRBJ2-5, with D maybe TRBD2 (5 bases). CDR3 length: 15 residues. Germline V CDR1 and CDR2: MNHEY, SVGEGT. Trimming took off 5 bases at V and 2 bases at J, with 15 bases between the two ends. The CDR3 DNA follows: TGTGCCAGCAGTCTCTACACCGGGATACAAGAGACCCAGTACTTC. This encodes CASSLYTGIQETQYF.

This clonotype was observed many times. This chain connects TRBV6-2 or TRBV6-3 to TRBJ2-2; TRBD2 matches at 16 bases. CDR3 length: 17 residues. V lost 5 bases to trimming and J lost 6 bases; unmatched junction nucleotides: 6. Germline values: CDR1 MNHEY, CDR2 SVGEGT. DNA of the CDR3: TGTGCCAGCAGTCTGGGACTAGCGGGAGGGCCGTCCGGGGAGCTGTTTTTT. Translation: CASSLGLAGGPSGELFF.

In its sample, this clonotype was seen a few times. The V gene is TRBV6-5, the J gene TRBJ1-2; D is undetermined. The CDR3 loop spans 10 amino acids. Germline CDR1 MNHEY, CDR2 SVGAGI. V dropped 7 bases and J dropped 12 bases, with 12 bases sitting between them. The CDR3 sequence is CASTLDGHTF. The CDR3 region has the DNA TGTGCCAGCACCTTGGATGGGCACACCTTC.

V is TRBV4-2 and J is TRBJ1-3; D not resolved. Germline-derived CDR1 and CDR2 are LGHNA and YNFKEQ. V lost 0 bases, J lost 0 bases, and 12 bases lay in between. This CDR3 spans 17 amino acids. CDR3 in amino acids: CASSQDMAPNSGNTIYF. DNA of the CDR3: TGTGCCAGCAGCCAAGATATGGCACCCAACTCTGGAAACACCATATATTTT.

The count of this clonotype is one. The J gene is TRBJ1-6, the V gene TRBV4-3; 7 bases are shared with TRBD1. This CDR3 is 14 amino acids long. Trimming at V came to 1 base and at J to 8 bases, leaving 2 bases not matched to a gene. The germline CDR1 and CDR2 sequences are LGHNA and YSLEER. CDR3 protein: CASSQGDRDSPLHF. The DNA of the CDR3 is TGCGCCAGCAGCCAAGGGGACAGAGATTCACCCCTCCACTTT.

The sample holds many counts of this clonotype. The chain couples TRBV27 to TRBJ2-1; 13 bases agree with TRBD2. The CDR3 has 18 amino acids. The junction had 8 bases not matched to a gene; V was cut back by 4 bases and J by 2 bases. CDR1 is MNHEY, CDR2 SMNVEV, per germline (reference sequence). The CDR3 region has the DNA TGTGCCAGCAGTTCCCCGGGACTAGCGGGGACTGCCTACAATGAGCAGTTCTTC. It specifies CASSSPGLAGTAYNEQFF.

In this sample, this clonotype turned up many times. The chain carries TRBV4-3 and TRBJ1-1; D uncertain. Trimming took off 0 bases at V and 0 bases at J, with 8 bases between the two ends. The CDR3 is made up of 15 amino acids. Germline values: CDR1 LGHNA, CDR2 YSLEER. CDR3 sequence reads: CASSQDASMNTEAFF. In DNA form, the CDR3 reads TGCGCCAGCAGCCAAGATGCCAGCATGAACACTGAAGCTTTCTTT.

This clonotype has ten or more counts. The rearrangement uses TRBV28 and TRBJ1-1, with D perhaps TRBD1 (5 bases). Per germline, CDR1 MDHEN and CDR2 SYDVKM. The CDR3 runs 16 residues. Trimming cost V 4 bases and J 0 bases, with 15 bases left between them. In DNA, the CDR3 is TGTGCCAGCAGTTCCGGGGGACCCTTTATGAACACTGAAGCTTTCTTT. Amino acid sequence: CASSSGGPFMNTEAFF. Using reference TRBV28 and TRBJ1-1 for the parts outside the CDR3, the full variable domain is DVKVTQSSRYLVKRTGEKVFLECVQDMDHENMFWYRQDPGLGLRLIYFSYDVKMKEKGDIPEGYSVSREKKERFSLILESASTNQTSMYLCASSSGGPFMNTEAFFGQGTRLTVV.

This clonotype was detected many times. The rearrangement links TRBV4-3 to TRBJ2-7; D is perhaps TRBD1 or TRBD2 (5 bases each). V was shortened by 3 bases and J by 7 bases, with 19 bases between the two germline ends. Germline-derived CDR1 and CDR2 are LGHNA and YSLEER. This CDR3 spans 15 amino acids. CDR3 sequence: CASSHPGTGLGEQYF. The DNA of the CDR3 is TGCGCCAGCAGCCATCCCGGGACCGGGTTGGGGGAGCAGTACTTC.

The gene calls are TRBV11-2 and TRBJ2-5; D uncertain. The CDR3 consists of 14 residues. Germline CDR1 is SGHAT and CDR2 is FQNNGV. Trimming stripped 1 base from V and 5 bases from J, with 11 bases between. In DNA form, the CDR3 reads TGTGCCAGCAGCTTAGGGAAGGGTCGTGAGACCCAGTACTTC. Translation: CASSLGKGRETQYF.

The sample holds many counts of this clonotype. V gene TRBV15 combines with J gene TRBJ2-3, with unresolved D. The CDR3 spans 17 residues. Germline lookup yields CDR1 LNHNV and CDR2 YYDKDF (reference sequence). V was trimmed by 4 bases and J by 0 bases, leaving 17 bases between them. The DNA of the CDR3 is TGTGCCACCAGCACCTCTGACCTGGACGGTAGCACAGATACGCAGTATTTT. This sequence encodes CATSTSDLDGSTDTQYF.

J is TRBJ1-3 and V is TRBV9; 7 nucleotides match TRBD1. Trimming took 4 bases from V and 0 from J; bases not matched to a gene: 10. CDR3 length: 17 residues. In germline, CDR1 is SGDLS, CDR2 YYNGEE. The CDR3, as DNA: TGTGCCAGCAGCTCGCCGAAGGGGACAGTCTCTGGAAACACCATATATTTT. It codes for CASSSPKGTVSGNTIYF.

This clonotype was seen at least ten times. This sequence joins TRBV20-1 and TRBJ1-6; no reliable D call. The germline CDR1 and CDR2 sequences are DFQATT and SNEGSKA (reference sequence). The CDR3 runs to 18 residues. V gave up 4 bases and J gave up 4 bases, with 23 bases separating them. The CDR3 nucleotides are TGCAGTGCTAAGCGGCCAGTGAGCGTATCCTATTATAATTCACCCCTCCACTTT. Protein product: CSAKRPVSVSYYNSPLHF.

Many counts were recorded for this clonotype. The gene calls are TRBV11-1 and TRBJ2-1; 10 bases agree with TRBD1. V dropped 5 bases and J dropped 8; count of bases not matched to a gene: 21. The CDR3 spans 19 residues. The germline CDR1 and CDR2 sequences are SGHAT and FQDESV (reference sequence). The CDR3 here is CASSRLSHTRDRGYHEQFF. The CDR3 DNA sequence: TGTGCCAGCAGCCGACTTAGTCATACCAGGGACAGGGGTTACCATGAGCAGTTCTTC.

This clonotype has a handful of counts. The V and J genes are TRBV20-1 and TRBJ1-2; D is undetermined. The CDR3 has 10 residues. Germline loops: CDR1 DFQATT, CDR2 SNEGSKA (reference sequence). Trimming took off 3 bases at V and 6 bases at J, with 5 bases between the two ends. DNA for the CDR3: TGCAGTGCTAGTCTCGATGGCTACACCTTC. It specifies CSASLDGYTF.

This clonotype appeared a few times. A clone one base away is much larger, so this may be a read error. V is TRBV6-1 and J is TRBJ2-7; tentatively, D is TRBD2 (6 bases). CDR1 is MNHNS and CDR2 is SASEGT in the germline V gene. The length of the CDR3 is 15 residues. V was shortened by 6 bases and J by 2 bases, with 17 bases between the two germline ends. The CDR3 region is CASRPRIAAPYEQYF. The DNA for the CDR3 is TGTGCCAGCAGACCACGAATAGCGGCCCCCTACGAGCAGTACTTC.

The sample holds many counts of this clonotype. This chain uses TRBV7-9 with TRBJ2-5; D not resolved. The CDR3 spans 12 residues. The germline V gene encodes CDR1 SEHNR and CDR2 FQNEAQ (reference sequence). Trimming pared 3 bases from V and 5 bases from J, leaving 7 bases between. CDR3 sequence: CASSLLAETQYF. The DNA of the CDR3 is TGTGCCAGCAGCTTGTTAGCTGAGACCCAGTACTTC.

This clonotype was recorded many times. The chain couples TRBV29-1 to TRBJ2-7, with 11 bases matching TRBD1. The V and J ends lost 5 bases and 7 bases, in that order; junction bases with no gene match: 10. Germline V gives CDR1 SQVTM, CDR2 ANQGSEA. The CDR3 contains 14 residues. The DNA of the CDR3 is TGCAGCGTTACCGGACAGGGGGCGAGGTATGAGCAGTACTTC. This codes for CSVTGQGARYEQYF.

The chain uses TRBV4-2 and TRBJ1-4, with 8 nucleotides matching TRBD1. The CDR3 has 18 amino acids. Germline CDR1 is LGHNA and CDR2 is YNFKEQ. The ends lost 1 base at V and 5 bases at J; junction bases unmatched: 12. The CDR3 bases are TGTGCCAGCAGCCAAGCTGGAGTGGACAGGGAGTGGAATGAAAAACTGTTTTTT. Translated, it gives CASSQAGVDREWNEKLFF.

This clonotype was seen repeatedly, ten times or more. The chain recombines TRBV27 with TRBJ2-3; D gene unclear. This CDR3 region has 15 residues. The germline V gene has CDR1 MNHEY and CDR2 SMNVEV (reference sequence). The V and J ends lost 0 bases and 2 bases respectively, with 9 bases between them. The CDR3 loop is CASSLSARSTDTQYF. Here the CDR3 DNA reads TGTGCCAGCAGTTTATCTGCGAGATCCACAGATACGCAGTATTTT.

This clonotype came up many times. This rearrangement joins TRBV5-1 to TRBJ1-1; D not certain. This CDR3 contains 15 residues. From germline, CDR1 is SGHRS and CDR2 YFSETQ. Trimming pared 0 bases from V and 0 bases from J, leaving 9 bases between. The CDR3: CASSLAGSMNTEAFF. Here the CDR3 DNA reads TGCGCCAGCAGCTTGGCCGGGTCGATGAACACTGAAGCTTTCTTT.

This clonotype was seen ten or more times. The V and J genes are TRBV3-1 and TRBJ1-2; D is perhaps TRBD1 (6 bases). CDR3 size: 15 residues. Per the germline V gene, CDR1 is LGHDT and CDR2 is YNNKEL (reference sequence). V lost 5 bases to trimming and J lost 3 bases, with 16 bases between them. Written as DNA, the CDR3 is TGTGCCAGCAGCGGTAGATACAGGGAAGACTATGGCTACACCTTC. Protein: CASSGRYREDYGYTF.